Reported below is one T cell receptor (beta chain). CDR1 SGHRS and CDR2 YFSETQ come from the germline V gene. This CDR3 has 16 amino acids. The V and J ends lost 1 base and 4 bases, in that order; junction bases with no gene match: 6. The source of the sample is a study of blood T cell repertoires in COVID-19. Clones were sequenced by immunoSEQ multiplex PCR, and TCRdb holds only the in-frame ones, with some missing. The sample shows about 12,000 clones, roughly nine tenths of them seen only once. Sample: peripheral blood. This rearrangement joins TRBV5-1 to TRBJ2-5; 11 positions agree with TRBD2. The receptor comes from a man in his sixties or seventies with active COVID-19. CDR3 sequence: CASSLTTSGSGETQYF. The CDR3 DNA follows: TGCGCCAGCAGCTTGACCACTAGCGGGAGCGGAGAGACCCAGTACTTC.